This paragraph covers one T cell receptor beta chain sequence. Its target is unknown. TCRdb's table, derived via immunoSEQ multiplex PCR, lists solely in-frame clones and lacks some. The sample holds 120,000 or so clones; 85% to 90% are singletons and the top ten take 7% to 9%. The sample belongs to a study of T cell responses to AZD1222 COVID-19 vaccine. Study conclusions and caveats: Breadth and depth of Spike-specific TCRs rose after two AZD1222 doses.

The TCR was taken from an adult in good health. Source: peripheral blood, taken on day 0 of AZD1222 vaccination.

CDR3 coding DNA: TGTGCCAGCAGTTTGGGACAGGGGGACTCACCCCTCCACTTT. This gives the protein CASSLGQGDSPLHF. The chain carries TRBV28 and TRBJ1-6; 11 positions match TRBD1. Germline V lookup: CDR1 MDHEN, CDR2 SYDVKM. The CDR3 contains 14 residues. Trimming cost V 3 bases and J 10 bases; bases outside gene matches: 2.